These 19 T cell receptor beta chains came from one sample sequenced in a study of glioma-infiltrating T cells after dendritic cell vaccination. The time point was: after dendritic cell vaccination, including at tumor progression/relapse. Profiling relied on immunoSEQ multiplex PCR, and the TCRdb table lists in-frame clones only, not all of them. The table has more than 85,000 clones, nearly 90% seen once. Sequenced material: blood, taken after dendritic cell vaccination. These receptor sequences come from a human donor with glioblastoma.

J is TRBJ2-5 and V is TRBV5-1, with D possibly being TRBD1 (5 bases). In germline, CDR1 is SGHRS, CDR2 YFSETQ. This CDR3 is built from 17 residues. The germline V and J ends were trimmed by 0 bases and 1 base, with 16 bases remaining between them. The CDR3 spells CASSLEGWQGSQETQYF. CDR3 DNA: TGCGCCAGCAGCTTGGAGGGGTGGCAGGGCTCCCAAGAGACCCAGTACTTC. Filled out from reference TRBV5-1 and TRBJ2-5, the complete variable domain reads KAGVTQTPRYLIKTRGQQVTLSCSPISGHRSVSWYQQTPGQGLQFLFEYFSETQRNKGNFPGRFSGRQFSNSRSEMNVSTLELGDSALYLCASSLEGWQGSQETQYFGPGTRLLVL.

The chain combines TRBV7-9 with TRBJ1-2; no definite D call. V lost 1 base and J 6 bases, leaving 12 bases between the germline ends. Germline V CDR1 and CDR2: SEHNR, FQNEAQ (reference sequence). This CDR3 is 14 amino acids long. The chain's CDR3 is CASSLGGGMDGYTF. The CDR3 region has the DNA TGTGCCAGCAGCTTAGGAGGAGGGATGGATGGCTACACCTTC.

The chain carries TRBV18 and TRBJ2-7; the match to TRBD2 covers 12 bases. The germline gives CDR1 KGHSH, CDR2 LQKENI. The CDR3 extends over 15 amino acids. The ends lost 3 bases at V and 3 bases at J; junction bases unmatched: 3. The CDR3 sequence is CASSPTSGGNYEQYF. The DNA of the CDR3 is TGTGCCAGCTCACCTACTAGCGGGGGGAACTACGAGCAGTACTTC.

The chain combines TRBV11-3 with TRBJ1-1; possible D gene TRBD1, 5 bases. The CDR3 spans 15 residues. Germline CDR1 SGHNT, CDR2 YENEEA. Trimming pared 1 base from V and 1 base from J, leaving 10 bases between. CDR3 loop: CASSLVRGQNTEAFF. The CDR3 DNA reads as TGTGCCAGCAGCTTAGTTAGGGGCCAGAACACTGAAGCTTTCTTT.

This chain links TRBV2 with TRBJ2-3; D may be TRBD1 (6 bases). V gave up 7 bases and J gave up 0 bases, with 14 bases separating them. The CDR3 spans 15 residues. Germline CDR1 is SNHLY and CDR2 is FYNNEI. This CDR3 reads CASNGRQESTDTQYF. CDR3 nucleotide sequence: TGTGCCAGCAATGGTCGACAGGAAAGCACAGATACGCAGTATTTT.

This clone appeared once. Other DNA variants within this sample encode the same CDR3. The V call is TRBV28, the J call TRBJ2-2, with 8 positions matching TRBD1. Germline values: CDR1 MDHEN, CDR2 SYDVKM. The CDR3 runs 15 residues. V dropped 4 bases and J dropped 2; count of bases not matched to a gene: 3. This CDR3 reads CASSSGQGNTGELFF. In nucleotides, the CDR3 is TGTGCCAGCAGTTCCGGACAGGGAAACACCGGGGAGCTGTTTTTT. Together with reference TRBV28 and TRBJ2-2, the CDR3 gives the full variable domain: DVKVTQSSRYLVKRTGEKVFLECVQDMDHENMFWYRQDPGLGLRLIYFSYDVKMKEKGDIPEGYSVSREKKERFSLILESASTNQTSMYLCASSSGQGNTGELFFGEGSRLTVL.

V and J are TRBV4-1 and TRBJ2-2, with D hard to call. The V gene lost 3 bases and the J gene lost 5 bases, with 4 bases spanning the gap. Germline V gives CDR1 MGHRA, CDR2 YSYEKL. This CDR3 contains 12 residues. DNA of the CDR3: TGCGCCAGCAGCCACGTAACCGGGGAGCTGTTTTTT. This gives the protein CASSHVTGELFF.

The J gene is TRBJ2-2, the V gene TRBV11-3; 7 bases fit TRBD2. After removal of 5 bases from V and 6 bases from J, the junction contained 9 bases not matched to a gene. Per the germline V gene, CDR1 is SGHNT and CDR2 is YENEEA. CDR3 size: 15 residues. This CDR3 reads CASSVSAGVSGELFF. The DNA for the CDR3 is TGTGCCAGCAGCGTTAGCGCGGGAGTATCCGGGGAGCTGTTTTTT. Variable domain in full (rest from reference TRBV11-3 and TRBJ2-2): EAGVVQSPRYKIIEKKQPVAFWCNPISGHNTLYWYLQNLGQGPELLIRYENEEAVDDSQLPKDRFSAERLKGVDSTLKIQPAELGDSAVYLCASSVSAGVSGELFFGEGSRLTVL.

V gene TRBV19 combines with J gene TRBJ2-5, with D perhaps matching TRBD2 (5 bases). V was clipped by 5 bases and J by 0 bases, with 13 bases between them. CDR3 length equals 15 residues. Germline V gene data show CDR1 as LNHDA and CDR2 as SQIVND (reference sequence). The CDR3 is CASSSRTGYQETQYF. The CDR3 DNA sequence: TGTGCCAGTAGTTCTCGGACGGGGTACCAAGAGACCCAGTACTTC.

The rearrangement joins TRBV11-1 to TRBJ1-1; D may be TRBD1 (6 bases). Between the trimmed V and J ends, which lost 2 bases and 7 bases, there was a span of 11 bases. The CDR3 covers 13 residues. Per the germline V gene, CDR1 is SGHAT and CDR2 is FQDESV (reference sequence). The DNA of the CDR3 is TGTGCCAGCAGCTTATCTCTACAGGGTGAAGCTTTCTTT. Its protein product is CASSLSLQGEAFF. The full variable domain, in which reference TRBV11-1 and TRBJ1-1 provide the parts outside the CDR3, is EAEVAQSPRYKITEKSQAVAFWCDPISGHATLYWYRQILGQGPELLVQFQDESVVDDSQLPKDRFSAERLKGVDSTLKIQPAELGDSAMYLCASSLSLQGEAFFGQGTRLTVV.

The gene calls are TRBV5-6 and TRBJ1-2, with 7 nucleotides matching TRBD1. V shed 6 bases and J 12 bases; nucleotides not matched to a gene: 11. Germline CDR1 SGHDT, CDR2 YYEEEE. The CDR3 extends over 12 amino acids. The chain's CDR3 is CASNLGFTGDTF. The CDR3 region has the DNA TGTGCCAGCAACCTAGGATTTACAGGGGACACCTTC.

The chain employs TRBV5-6 and TRBJ2-2; 7 bases agree with TRBD1. The length of the CDR3 is 15 residues. V lost 2 bases to trimming and J lost 1 base; unmatched junction nucleotides: 2. Germline loops: CDR1 SGHDT, CDR2 YYEEEE. The CDR3 coding sequence is TGTGCCAGCAGCTTCCGACAGGGGAACACCGGGGAGCTGTTTTTT. The encoded protein is CASSFRQGNTGELFF.

The V gene is TRBV20-1, the J gene TRBJ1-2, with TRBD1 matching over 7 bases. V gave up 8 bases and J gave up 4 bases; unmatched junction bases: 4. Germline V gene data show CDR1 as DFQATT and CDR2 as SNEGSKA (reference sequence). The CDR3 spans 11 residues. This chain's CDR3 is CSFDRAYGYTF. CDR3 DNA: TGCAGTTTTGACAGGGCCTATGGCTACACCTTC.

The chain couples TRBV6-5 to TRBJ2-5; no reliable D call. Deletions cut 0 bases from V and 1 base from J, with 6 bases between. CDR3 length: 14 residues. Germline CDR1 is MNHEY and CDR2 is SVGAGI. The DNA of the CDR3 is TGTGCCAGCAGTTACTCATCCATCCAAGAGACCCAGTACTTC. It translates to CASSYSSIQETQYF.

The chain has TRBV7-9 and TRBJ1-2; D is uncertain. The CDR3 runs 15 residues. Germline CDR1 SEHNR, CDR2 FQNEAQ (reference sequence). The V end was cut by 4 bases, the J end by 5 bases, with 17 bases between. The CDR3 nucleotides are TGTGCCAGCAGCTCCCCTCAATCCCTGGAGTATGGCTACACCTTC. Protein: CASSSPQSLEYGYTF.

The rearrangement joins TRBV5-1 to TRBJ2-1, with 15 positions matching TRBD2. Germline trimming cut 4 bases from V and 6 bases from J; bases unmatched to any gene: 8. The CDR3 sequence is 17 residues long. Germline V lookup: CDR1 SGHRS, CDR2 YFSETQ. CDR3 loop: CASSIRTSGRAGNEQFF. The CDR3 DNA reads TGCGCCAGCAGCATAAGGACTAGCGGGAGGGCCGGCAATGAGCAGTTCTTC.

The rearrangement uses TRBV19 and TRBJ2-1; D remains ambiguous. Trimming left V 4 bases short and J 0 bases short, with 16 bases between. The germline gives CDR1 LNHDA, CDR2 SQIVND (reference sequence). CDR3 length: 17 residues. The CDR3 protein is CASSSGLRQSSYNEQFF. In nucleotides, the CDR3 is TGTGCCAGTAGTAGTGGGCTAAGGCAGAGCTCCTACAATGAGCAGTTCTTC.

V gene TRBV27 combines with J gene TRBJ2-4; 8 bases line up with TRBD1. The CDR3 sequence is 13 residues long. Germline V CDR1 and CDR2: MNHEY, SMNVEV (reference sequence). V lost 10 bases and J lost 1; bases outside the gene matches: 3. The CDR3 region has the DNA TGTGCCATCCGGGACAGGGCCAAAAACATTCAGTACTTC. Protein sequence: CAIRDRAKNIQYF.

The rearrangement links TRBV10-3 to TRBJ2-5, with a weak D call TRBD1 (7 bases). The CDR3 contains 14 residues. The germline V and J ends were trimmed by 0 bases and 5 bases, with 10 bases remaining between them. The germline V gene has CDR1 ENHRY and CDR2 SYGVKD. CDR3 sequence reads: CAISESAGGETQYF. The DNA of the CDR3 is TGTGCCATCAGTGAGTCGGCAGGGGGGGAGACCCAGTACTTC.